This T cell receptor beta chain was obtained from a study of lymphopenia after photon versus proton radiotherapy. Study-wide points: Post-nadir TCR diversity decline inversely tracked overall survival among those who died. Authors raise, but do not show, better survival with proton therapy.

The table came from immunoSEQ multiplex PCR; TCRdb's copy has only in-frame clones and leaves some out. The table records 35,000 to 50,000 clones, roughly 92% of them present only once. A word on this clone: Its antigen remains unidentified.

The CDR3 extends over 14 amino acids. After removal of 0 bases from V and 5 bases from J, the junction contained 1 base not matched to a gene. Germline V gene sequence: CDR1 SGHRS, CDR2 YFSETQ. The rearrangement joins TRBV5-1 to TRBJ2-2; 7 bases match TRBD1. This material consisted of peripheral blood, taken from a patient treated with photon-based radiotherapy. The TCR comes from a man aged 60-69 years with cholangiocarcinoma. CDR3 amino acids: CASSLGQGTGELFF. The CDR3 coding sequence is TGCGCCAGCAGCTTGGGACAGGGAACCGGGGAGCTGTTTTTT.